This T cell receptor beta chain was captured by sequencing in a study of naive and memory T cell subsets. Study observations and caveats: A clonotype means one alpha or beta sequence, not an alpha/beta pair.

The CDR3 is 12 amino acids. The V end was cut by 3 bases, the J end by 9 bases, with 11 bases between. A few counts support this clonotype. Its antigen is unknown. An equimolar mix of two oligonucleotides served as the beta constant-region primer for TRBC1 and TRBC2. From the UMI-ligation and nested PCR reads, TCRdb called clonotypes with MiXCR, one entry per CDR3 protein. The sample holds about 80,000 distinct CDR3 sequences, about 12% seen once. After the first PCR, alpha and beta chain libraries were processed separately. Four subsets defined by CD45RA and CD27 were sorted after CD3, CD4, CD8 and live/dead staining.

V gene TRBV12-3 or TRBV12-4 combines with J gene TRBJ1-1; no clear D. This receptor was taken from a human donor in good health. Sequencing was performed on central memory CD4+ T cells from blood. The CDR3 here is CASSFGPRQAFF. DNA of the CDR3: TGTGCCAGCAGTTTTGGCCCGAGGCAAGCTTTCTTT.